This TCR beta chain was found in a study of OX40 agonist ivuxolimab in advanced cancers. Turning to the study itself: Ivuxolimab, an antibody that agonizes OX40 (CD134), was administered to the patients. Mean age approximately 55 years, range roughly 20 to 85; 82.7% male. The eligibility criteria allowed prior anti-PD-1, anti-PD-L1 or anti-CTLA-4 therapy, and roughly 39% had some. Three individuals attained partial responses, comprising one hepatocellular carcinoma case and two cutaneous melanoma cases.

Profiling relied on immunoSEQ multiplex PCR, and the TCRdb table lists in-frame clones only, not all of them. The data contain 35,000 to 45,000 clones, about 90% of them singletons. The germline V and J ends were trimmed by 2 bases and 10 bases, with 14 bases remaining between them. The germline V gene has CDR1 MDHEN and CDR2 SYDVKM. There are 13 residues in the CDR3. Sequenced material: CD4+ or CD8+ T cells sorted from blood, taken in a trial of the OX40 agonist ivuxolimab. The V and J genes are TRBV28 and TRBJ1-2, with D perhaps matching TRBD1 (6 bases). The receptor comes from an adult with an advanced solid tumor such as melanoma, head and neck, liver or kidney cancer. Written as DNA, the CDR3 is TGTGCCAGCAGTTTACCTGAAGGGGGTGCCTACACCTTC. This gives the protein CASSLPEGGAYTF.